This section outlines one T cell receptor beta chain sequence together with its context. In TCRdb, the RT-PCR reads were re-called with MiXCR into one record per CDR3 protein. The sample lists hundreds of thousands of distinct CDR3 sequences; about a sixth were seen once. This entry comes from a study of patients and donors after allogeneic stem cell transplantation. Sequenced: blood, either unsorted or a sorted T cell fraction (not recorded which). This clonotype was sampled from a human donor who was either an allogeneic HSCT recipient or a stem cell or donor lymphocyte infusion donor (not recorded which). It is not recorded whose cells these are; they may come from a transplant donor.

The CDR3 here is CASSLTLGRVSYEQYF. The CDR3 DNA is TGTGCCAGCAGTTTAACGTTAGGGCGGGTGTCCTACGAGCAGTACTTC. The V call is TRBV27, the J call TRBJ2-7, with a weak D call TRBD2 (5 bases). Germline CDR1 and CDR2: MNHEY and SMNVEV (reference sequence). Trimming shortened V by 2 bases and J by 1 base, and 15 bases separated the two germline ends. The CDR3 runs to 16 residues.